The source of this T cell receptor beta chain is a study of CD8 T cells in ankylosing spondylitis. Study-wide results and caveats: A TCR beta motif of fewer than ten highly homologous variants appeared characteristic of ankylosing spondylitis blood. Significant enrichment of disease-linked clones was reported in matched ankylosing spondylitis synovial fluid.

Making use of molecular barcodes, quantitative 5'-RACE generated TCR beta libraries. TCRdb reanalysed the 5' RACE reads using MiXCR and keeps one entry per CDR3 protein. The sample lists around 480,000 distinct CDR3 sequences; 15% to 20% were seen once. This clonotype occurred a few times. Antigen: not known. The V gene's germline CDR1 is SGHVS and CDR2 FNYEAQ. J lost 12 bases, V lost 5 bases, and 16 bases had no gene match. The CDR3 sequence is 15 residues long. The sequencing input was blood, either unsorted or a sorted T cell fraction (not recorded which). The source is a male donor with ankylosing spondylitis. The V and J genes are TRBV7-6 and TRBJ2-1; 7 bases map to TRBD2. The CDR3 sequence: CASSPVGELLAMQFF. DNA of the CDR3: TGTGCCAGCAGCCCGGTGGGGGAATTACTAGCGATGCAGTTCTTC. The whole variable domain, filled in from reference TRBV7-6 and TRBJ2-1, reads GAGVSQSPRYKVTKRGQDVALRCDPISGHVSLYWYRQALGQGPEFLTYFNYEAQQDKSGLPNDRFSAERPEGSISTLTIQRTEQRDSAMYRCASSPVGELLAMQFFGPGTRLTVL.